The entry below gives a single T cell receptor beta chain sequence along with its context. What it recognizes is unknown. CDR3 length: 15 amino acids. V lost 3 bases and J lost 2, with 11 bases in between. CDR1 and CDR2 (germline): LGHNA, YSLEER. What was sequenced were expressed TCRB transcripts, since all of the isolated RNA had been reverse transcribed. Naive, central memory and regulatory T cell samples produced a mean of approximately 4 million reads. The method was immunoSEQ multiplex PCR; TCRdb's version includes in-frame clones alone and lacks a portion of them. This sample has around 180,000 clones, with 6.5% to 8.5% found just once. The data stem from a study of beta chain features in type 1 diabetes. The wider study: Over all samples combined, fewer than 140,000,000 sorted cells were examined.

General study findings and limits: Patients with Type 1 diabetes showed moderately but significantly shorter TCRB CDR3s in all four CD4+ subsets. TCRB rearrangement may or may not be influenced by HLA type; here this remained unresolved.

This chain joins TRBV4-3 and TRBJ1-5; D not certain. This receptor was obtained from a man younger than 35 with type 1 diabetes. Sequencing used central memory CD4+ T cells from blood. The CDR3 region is CASSHQHQGNQPQHF. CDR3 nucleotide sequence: TGCGCCAGCAGCCACCAACATCAGGGCAATCAGCCCCAGCATTTT.